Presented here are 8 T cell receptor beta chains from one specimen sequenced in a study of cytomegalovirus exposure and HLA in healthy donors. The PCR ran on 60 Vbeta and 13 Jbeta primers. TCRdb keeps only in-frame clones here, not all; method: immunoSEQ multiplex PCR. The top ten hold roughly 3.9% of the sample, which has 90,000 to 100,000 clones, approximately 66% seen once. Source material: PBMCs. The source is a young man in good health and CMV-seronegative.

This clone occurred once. The CDR3 reads CASSEGPAGAYEQYF. CDR3 DNA sequence: TGTGCCAGCAGTGAAGGGCCAGCGGGGGCCTACGAGCAGTACTTC. The rearrangement links TRBV6-1 to TRBJ2-7; 8 bases are a match to TRBD2. The CDR3 is 15 residues long. CDR1 is MNHNS and CDR2 is SASEGT in the germline V gene. Losses at the gene ends were 1 base for V and 2 bases for J; bases not matched to a gene: 4.

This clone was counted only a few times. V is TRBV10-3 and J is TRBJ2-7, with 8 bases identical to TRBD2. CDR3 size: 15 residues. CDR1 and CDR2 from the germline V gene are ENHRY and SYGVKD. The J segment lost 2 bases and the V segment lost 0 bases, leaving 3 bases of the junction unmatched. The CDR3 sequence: CAISESSGGPYEQYF. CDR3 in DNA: TGTGCCATCAGTGAGTCGTCGGGAGGGCCCTACGAGCAGTACTTC.

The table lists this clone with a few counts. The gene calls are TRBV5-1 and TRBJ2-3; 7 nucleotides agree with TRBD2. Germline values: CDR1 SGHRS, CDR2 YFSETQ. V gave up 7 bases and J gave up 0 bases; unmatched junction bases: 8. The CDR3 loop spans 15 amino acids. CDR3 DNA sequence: TGCGCCAGCGGAAGCGGGACGGGTAGCACAGATACGCAGTATTTT. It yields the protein CASGSGTGSTDTQYF.

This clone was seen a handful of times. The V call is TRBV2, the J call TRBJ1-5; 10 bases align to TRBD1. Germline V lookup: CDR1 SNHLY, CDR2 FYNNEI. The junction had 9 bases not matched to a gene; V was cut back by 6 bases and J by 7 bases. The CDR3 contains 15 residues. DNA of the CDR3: TGTGCCAGCAGGGGGAGACAGGGGGCTAGGCAGCCCCAGCATTTT. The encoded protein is CASRGRQGARQPQHF.

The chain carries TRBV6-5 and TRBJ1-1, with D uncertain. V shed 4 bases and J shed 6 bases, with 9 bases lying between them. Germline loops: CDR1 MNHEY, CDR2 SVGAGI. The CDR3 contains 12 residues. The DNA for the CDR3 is TGTGCCAGCAGTTGGGGTAGCGCTGAAGCTTTCTTT. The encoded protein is CASSWGSAEAFF.

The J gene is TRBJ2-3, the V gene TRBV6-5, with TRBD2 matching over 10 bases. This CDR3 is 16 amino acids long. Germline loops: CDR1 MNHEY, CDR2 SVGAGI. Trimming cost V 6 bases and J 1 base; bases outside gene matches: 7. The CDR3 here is CASSYRTSGGTDTQYF. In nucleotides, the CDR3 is TGTGCCAGCAGCTACCGGACTAGCGGAGGCACAGATACGCAGTATTTT.

The CDR3 reads CASSLAAGLGTDTQYF. Here the CDR3 DNA reads TGTGCCAGCAGCCTCGCGGCGGGGTTGGGCACAGATACGCAGTATTTT. The rearrangement links TRBV7-3 to TRBJ2-3, with D perhaps matching TRBD2 (6 bases). The germline CDR1 and CDR2 sequences are SGHTA and FQGTGA. Trimming took 5 bases from V and 1 from J, leaving 16 bases between them. This CDR3 is 16 amino acids long.

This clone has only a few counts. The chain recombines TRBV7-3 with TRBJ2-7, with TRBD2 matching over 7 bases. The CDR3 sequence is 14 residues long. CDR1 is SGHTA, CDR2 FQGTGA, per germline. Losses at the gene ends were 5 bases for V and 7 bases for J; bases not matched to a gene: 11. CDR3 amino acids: CASSPSDRRGEQYF. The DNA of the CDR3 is TGTGCCAGCAGCCCGAGCGACCGGCGGGGGGAGCAGTACTTC.